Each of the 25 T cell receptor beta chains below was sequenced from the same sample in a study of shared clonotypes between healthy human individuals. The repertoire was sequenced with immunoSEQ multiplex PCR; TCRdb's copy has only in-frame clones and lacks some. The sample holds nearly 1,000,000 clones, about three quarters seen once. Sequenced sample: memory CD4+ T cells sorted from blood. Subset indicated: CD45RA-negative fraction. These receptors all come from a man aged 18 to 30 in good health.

For the CDR3, the DNA is TGTGCCAGCACTGGCCATAACTATGGCTACACCTTC. Encoded protein: CASTGHNYGYTF. J is TRBJ1-2 and V is TRBV6-1; D not certain. Germline V CDR1 and CDR2: MNHNS, SASEGT. The CDR3 contains 12 residues. V lost 7 bases and J lost 1, with 7 bases in between.

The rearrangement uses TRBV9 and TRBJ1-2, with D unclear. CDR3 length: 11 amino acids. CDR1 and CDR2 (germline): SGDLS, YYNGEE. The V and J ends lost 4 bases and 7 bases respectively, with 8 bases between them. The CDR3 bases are TGTGCCAGCAGCCAGCACAGTGGCTACACCTTC. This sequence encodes CASSQHSGYTF.

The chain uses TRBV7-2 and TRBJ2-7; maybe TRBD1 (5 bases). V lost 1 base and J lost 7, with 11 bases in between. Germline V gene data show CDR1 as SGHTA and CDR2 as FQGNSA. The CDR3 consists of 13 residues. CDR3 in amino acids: CASSLVGAPEQYF. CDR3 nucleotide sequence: TGTGCCAGCAGCTTAGTTGGGGCCCCGGAGCAGTACTTC.

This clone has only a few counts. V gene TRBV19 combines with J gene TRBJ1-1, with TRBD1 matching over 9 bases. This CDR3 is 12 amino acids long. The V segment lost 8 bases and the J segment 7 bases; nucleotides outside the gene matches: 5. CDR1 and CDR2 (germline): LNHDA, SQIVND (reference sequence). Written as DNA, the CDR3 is TGTGCCAGTTGGGGACAGGGCGGTGAAGCTTTCTTT. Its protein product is CASWGQGGEAFF.

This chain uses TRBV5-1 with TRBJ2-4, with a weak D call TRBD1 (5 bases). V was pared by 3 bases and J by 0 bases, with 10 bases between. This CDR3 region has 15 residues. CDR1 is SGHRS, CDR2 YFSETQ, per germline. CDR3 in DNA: TGCGCCAGCAGCTCTGACAGTTTAGCCAAAAACATTCAGTACTTC. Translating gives CASSSDSLAKNIQYF.

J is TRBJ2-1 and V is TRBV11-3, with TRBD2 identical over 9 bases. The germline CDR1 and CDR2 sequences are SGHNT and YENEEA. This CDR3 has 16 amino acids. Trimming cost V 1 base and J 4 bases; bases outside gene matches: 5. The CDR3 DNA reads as TGTGCCAGCAGCTTAGGGCCCACTAGCGGGTACAATGAGCAGTTCTTC. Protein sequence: CASSLGPTSGYNEQFF.

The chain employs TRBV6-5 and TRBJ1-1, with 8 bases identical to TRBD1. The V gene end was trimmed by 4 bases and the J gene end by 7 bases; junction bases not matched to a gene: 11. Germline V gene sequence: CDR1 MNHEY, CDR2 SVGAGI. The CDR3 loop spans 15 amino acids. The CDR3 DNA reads TGTGCCAGCAGTTCATGGACAGGGTTTAACGGTGAAGCTTTCTTT. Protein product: CASSSWTGFNGEAFF.

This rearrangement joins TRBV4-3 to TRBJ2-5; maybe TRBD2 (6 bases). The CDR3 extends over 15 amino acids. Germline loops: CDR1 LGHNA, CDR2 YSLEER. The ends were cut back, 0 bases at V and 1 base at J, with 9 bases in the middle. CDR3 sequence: CASSQDWRVQETQYF. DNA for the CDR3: TGCGCCAGCAGCCAAGATTGGAGGGTCCAAGAGACCCAGTACTTC.

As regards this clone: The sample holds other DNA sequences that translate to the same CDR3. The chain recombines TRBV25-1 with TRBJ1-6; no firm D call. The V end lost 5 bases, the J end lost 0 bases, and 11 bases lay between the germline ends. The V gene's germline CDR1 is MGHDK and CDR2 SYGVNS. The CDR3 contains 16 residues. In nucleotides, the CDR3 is TGTGCCAGCAGTTTGGACCGAAGCTCCTATAATTCACCCCTCCACTTT. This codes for CASSLDRSSYNSPLHF.

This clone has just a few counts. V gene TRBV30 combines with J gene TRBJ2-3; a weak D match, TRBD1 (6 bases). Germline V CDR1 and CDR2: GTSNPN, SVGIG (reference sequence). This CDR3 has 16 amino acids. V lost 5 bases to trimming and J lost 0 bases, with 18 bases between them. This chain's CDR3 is CAWCRQTGSSTDTQYF. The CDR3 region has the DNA TGTGCCTGGTGTCGACAGACAGGCTCTAGCACAGATACGCAGTATTTT. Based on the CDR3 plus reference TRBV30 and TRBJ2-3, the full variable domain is SQTIHQWPATLVQPVGSPLSLECTVEGTSNPNLYWYRQAAGRGLQLLFYSVGIGQISSEVPQNLSASRPQDRQFILSSKKLLLSDSGFYLCAWCRQTGSSTDTQYFGPGTRLTVL.

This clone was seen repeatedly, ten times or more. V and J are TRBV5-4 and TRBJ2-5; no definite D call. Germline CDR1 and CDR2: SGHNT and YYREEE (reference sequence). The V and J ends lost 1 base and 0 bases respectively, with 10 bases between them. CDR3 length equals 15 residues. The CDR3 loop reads CASSLLTADQETQYF. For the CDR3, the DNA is TGTGCCAGCAGCTTGCTTACGGCAGACCAAGAGACCCAGTACTTC.

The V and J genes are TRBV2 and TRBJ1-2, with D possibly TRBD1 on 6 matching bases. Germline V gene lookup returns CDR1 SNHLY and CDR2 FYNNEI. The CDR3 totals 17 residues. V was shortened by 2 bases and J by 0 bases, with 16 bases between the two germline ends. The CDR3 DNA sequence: TGTGCCAGCAGTGAATTTCGCGGACAGTTGCCTAACTATGGCTACACCTTC. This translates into CASSEFRGQLPNYGYTF.

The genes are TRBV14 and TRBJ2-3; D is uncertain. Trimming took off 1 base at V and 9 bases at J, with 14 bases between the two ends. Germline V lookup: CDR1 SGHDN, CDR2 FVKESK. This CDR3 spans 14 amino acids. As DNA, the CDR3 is TGTGCCAGCAGCCAAGTTGACCCAATCGGGACGCAGTATTTT. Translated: CASSQVDPIGTQYF.

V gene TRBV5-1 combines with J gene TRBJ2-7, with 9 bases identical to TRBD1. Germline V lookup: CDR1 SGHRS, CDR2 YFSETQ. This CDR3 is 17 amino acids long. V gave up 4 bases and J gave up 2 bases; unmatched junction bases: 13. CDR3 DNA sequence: TGCGCCAGCAGCCCTGTGCAGGGGACAGGGACTACCTACGAGCAGTACTTC. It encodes CASSPVQGTGTTYEQYF.

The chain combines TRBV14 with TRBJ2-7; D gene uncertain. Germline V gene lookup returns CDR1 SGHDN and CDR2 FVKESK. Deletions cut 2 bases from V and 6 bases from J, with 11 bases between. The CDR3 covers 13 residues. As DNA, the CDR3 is TGTGCCAGCAGCCAACAACTGGGTGGCGAGCAGTACTTC. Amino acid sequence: CASSQQLGGEQYF.

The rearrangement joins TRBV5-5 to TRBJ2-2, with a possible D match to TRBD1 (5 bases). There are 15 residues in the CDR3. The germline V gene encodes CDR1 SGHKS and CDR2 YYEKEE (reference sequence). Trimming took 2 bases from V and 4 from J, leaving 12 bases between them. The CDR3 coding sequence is TGTGCCAGCAGCTTTTCAGGGAAGAGCACCGGGGAGCTGTTTTTT. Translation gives CASSFSGKSTGELFF.

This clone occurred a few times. The CDR3: CASSDRQGTDTQYF. CDR3 DNA sequence: TGCGCCAGCAGCGATAGACAGGGAACAGATACGCAGTATTTT. This chain links TRBV10-1 with TRBJ2-3; TRBD1 matches 7 bases. CDR1 WNHNN and CDR2 SYGVQD come from the germline V gene (reference sequence). The ends lost 6 bases at V and 3 bases at J; junction bases unmatched: 6. The length of the CDR3 is 14 residues.

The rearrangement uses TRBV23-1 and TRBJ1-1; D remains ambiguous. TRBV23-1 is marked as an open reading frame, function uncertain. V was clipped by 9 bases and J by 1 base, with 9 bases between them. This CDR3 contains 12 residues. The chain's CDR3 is CARETGNTEAFF. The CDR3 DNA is TGCGCCAGGGAGACCGGGAACACTGAAGCTTTCTTT.

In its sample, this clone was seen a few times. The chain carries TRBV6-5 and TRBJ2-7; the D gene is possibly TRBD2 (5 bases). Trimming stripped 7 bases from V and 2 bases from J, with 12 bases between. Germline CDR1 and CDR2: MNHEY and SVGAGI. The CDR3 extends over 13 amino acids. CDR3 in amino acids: CASIGEITYEQYF. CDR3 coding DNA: TGTGCCAGCATCGGGGAGATAACCTACGAGCAGTACTTC.

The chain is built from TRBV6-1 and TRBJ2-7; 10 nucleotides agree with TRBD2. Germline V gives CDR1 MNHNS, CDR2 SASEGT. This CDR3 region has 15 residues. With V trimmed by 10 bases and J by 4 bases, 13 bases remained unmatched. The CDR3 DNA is TGTGCCACCGCTATTATTACTAGCGGGGCGTACGAGCAGTACTTC. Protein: CATAIITSGAYEQYF.

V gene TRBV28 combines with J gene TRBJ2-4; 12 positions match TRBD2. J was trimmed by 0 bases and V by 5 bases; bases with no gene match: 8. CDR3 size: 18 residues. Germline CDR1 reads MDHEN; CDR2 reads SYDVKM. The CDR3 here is CASSIRTSGDLAKNIQYF. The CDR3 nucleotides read TGTGCCAGCAGTATCCGGACTAGCGGGGACCTAGCCAAAAACATTCAGTACTTC. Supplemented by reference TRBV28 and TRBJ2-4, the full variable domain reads DVKVTQSSRYLVKRTGEKVFLECVQDMDHENMFWYRQDPGLGLRLIYFSYDVKMKEKGDIPEGYSVSREKKERFSLILESASTNQTSMYLCASSIRTSGDLAKNIQYFGAGTRLSVL.

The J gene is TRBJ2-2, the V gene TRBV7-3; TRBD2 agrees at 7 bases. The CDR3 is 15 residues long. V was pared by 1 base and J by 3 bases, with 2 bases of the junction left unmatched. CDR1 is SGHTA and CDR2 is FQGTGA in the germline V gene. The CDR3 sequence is CASSLMGGDTGELFF. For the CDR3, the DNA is TGTGCCAGCAGCTTAATGGGAGGGGACACCGGGGAGCTGTTTTTT.

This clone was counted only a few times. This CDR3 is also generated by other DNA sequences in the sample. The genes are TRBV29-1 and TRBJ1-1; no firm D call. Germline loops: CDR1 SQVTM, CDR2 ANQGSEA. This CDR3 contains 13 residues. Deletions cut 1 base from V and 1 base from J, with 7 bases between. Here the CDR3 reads CSVEVTPNTEAFF. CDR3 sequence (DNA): TGCAGCGTTGAAGTTACACCGAACACTGAAGCTTTCTTT. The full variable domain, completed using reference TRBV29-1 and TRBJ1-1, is SAVISQKPSRDICQRGTSLTIQCQVDSQVTMMFWYRQQPGQSLTLIATANQGSEATYESGFVIDKFPISRPNLTFSTLTVSNMSPEDSSIYLCSVEVTPNTEAFFGQGTRLTVV.

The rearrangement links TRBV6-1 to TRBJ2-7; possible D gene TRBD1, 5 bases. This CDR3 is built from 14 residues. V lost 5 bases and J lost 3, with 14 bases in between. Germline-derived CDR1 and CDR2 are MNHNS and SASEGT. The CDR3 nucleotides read TGTGCCAGCAGTCCACTTGACAGAGGCTACGAGCAGTACTTC. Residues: CASSPLDRGYEQYF.

The CDR3 is CASSYLQGNQPQHF. In nucleotides, the CDR3 is TGTGCCAGCAGTTACCTACAGGGAAATCAGCCCCAGCATTTT. The chain uses TRBV27 and TRBJ1-5, with a weak D call TRBD1 (6 bases). CDR1 and CDR2 from the germline V gene are MNHEY and SMNVEV (reference sequence). The V and J ends lost 4 bases and 4 bases respectively, with 11 bases between them. This CDR3 comprises 14 residues.